This T cell receptor beta chain originates from a study of persistence of HIV-infected CD4 T cells. As to this clone: Its antigen remains unidentified.

Overlapping HIV-1 Gag 15-mer peptides at 0.95 to 1 ug per peptide per mL were used. Sorting selected CD4+ T cells upregulating both CD40 ligand and CD69. The libraries were made with immunoSEQ version 4 in survey mode. Using immunoSEQ multiplex PCR, the repertoire was profiled, and TCRdb retains in-frame clones only, with some absent. Of around 26,000 clones listed, about 74% are singletons. The material sequenced was CD4+ T cells sorted from PBMCs after 18-hour stimulation, taken from a patient who received antiretroviral therapy. This TCR derives from an adult man with HIV who was CMV-seropositive.

CDR3 sequence reads: CASSKHPGTKNIQYF. As DNA, the CDR3 is TGTGCCAGCAGCAAACATCCAGGGACAAAAAACATTCAGTACTTC. V usage is TRBV21-1 and J usage is TRBJ2-4; the D call TRBD1 from the table was never checked on the DNA. TRBV21-1 is reported as a pseudogene. The CDR3 contains 15 residues.